This T cell receptor beta chain emerged from a study of human T cells and chemical hapten exposure. Study-level background: Donors were sensitized with 2% DPC on the upper inner arm.

TCRdb re-called the RACE reads with MiXCR, one entry per CDR3 protein. Here the sample spans under 100,000 distinct CDR3 sequences, 9.5% to 13% being singletons. Germline lookup yields CDR1 SGHAT and CDR2 FQNNGV. Trimming stripped 0 bases from V and 7 bases from J, with 4 bases between. There are 12 residues in the CDR3. Time point defined: patch test 2, 6 weeks after DPC sensitization. Treatment of the sample: therapeutic diphenylcyclopropenone sensitization with weekly scalp DPC. Donors, patients with alopecia ranging from 18 to 70 years old and judged suitable for DPC, provided samples. This clonotype was counted many times.

The origin of this receptor is a woman younger than 45 with alopecia areata. Some clones in this sample may be carry-over from other donors' samples. V is TRBV11-2 and J is TRBJ2-1, with D unclear. Here the sequenced sample was whole blood, taken in connection with sensitization to the hapten diphenylcyclopropenone (DPC). CDR3 protein: CASSLDGNEQFF. For the CDR3, the DNA is TGTGCCAGCAGCTTAGACGGGAATGAGCAGTTCTTC.